This T cell receptor beta chain derives from a study of T cell clonality in common variable immunodeficiency. Findings of the study overall: Shared TCRbeta clones were fewer between CVID subjects than controls. Reportedly, TCR beta sequences from common variable immunodeficiency showed fewer deletions and N-nucleotide insertions.

Looked up from germline, CDR1 is WNHNN and CDR2 is SYGVQD (reference sequence). CDR3 length: 15 residues. The junction had 11 bases not matched to a gene; V was cut back by 3 bases and J by 9 bases. Sequencing input was equivalent genomic DNA from CVID and controls. TCRdb's table, derived via immunoSEQ multiplex PCR, lists solely in-frame clones and lacks some. Observed in the sample are 40,000 to 60,000 clones, none of them singletons. This clone was recorded many times. Its target is unknown. The read finishes 3 residues shy of the CDR3 end, and the germline J gene is used to complete it. The genes are TRBV10-1 and TRBJ2-1; 7 bases fit TRBD2. Sequencing was performed on peripheral blood mononuclear cells. The TCR originated in a person aged 18 to 75 in good health. The CDR3 spells CASSEISGDYGEQFF. The DNA read from the CDR3 is TGCGCCAGCAGTGAAATAAGCGGGGATTACGGTGAG.